The T cell receptor beta chain described here comes from a study of CD8 T cells in ankylosing spondylitis. Quantitative 5'-RACE was performed with molecular barcodes, and it yielded the TCR beta libraries. TCRdb recomputed calls from the 5' RACE reads with MiXCR, one row per CDR3 protein. The repertoire holds about 240,000 distinct CDR3 sequences, around 9.1% seen once, with approximately 6.2% in the top ten. Study results and caveats: Disease-linked clones bore a CD8+ phenotype and were relatively rare in peripheral blood. In synovial fluid and blood from reactive arthritis, some motif variants were previously reported.

There are many counts of this clonotype. The antigen is unknown. The junction had 3 bases not matched to a gene; V was cut back by 6 bases and J by 4 bases. This CDR3 is built from 13 residues. This chain uses TRBV12-3 or TRBV12-4 with TRBJ1-1; 9 bases align to TRBD1. Sequences were obtained from blood, either unsorted or a sorted T cell fraction (not recorded which). The TCR comes from a male donor with ankylosing spondylitis or in good health (not recorded which). CDR3 amino acids: CASRAQGATEAFF. The CDR3 DNA reads as TGTGCCAGCAGGGCACAGGGGGCCACTGAAGCTTTCTTT.